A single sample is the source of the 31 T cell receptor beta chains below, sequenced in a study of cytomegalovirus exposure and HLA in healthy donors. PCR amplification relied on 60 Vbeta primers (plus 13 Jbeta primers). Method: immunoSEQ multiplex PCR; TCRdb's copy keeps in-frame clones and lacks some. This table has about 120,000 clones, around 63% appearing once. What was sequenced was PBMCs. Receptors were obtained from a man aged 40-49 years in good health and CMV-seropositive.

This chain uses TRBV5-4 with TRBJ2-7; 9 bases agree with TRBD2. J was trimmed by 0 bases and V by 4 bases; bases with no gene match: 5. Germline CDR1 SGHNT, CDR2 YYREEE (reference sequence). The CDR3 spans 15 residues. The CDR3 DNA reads TGTGCCAGCAGCCTTAGGACTAGCGACTCCTACGAGCAGTACTTC. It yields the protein CASSLRTSDSYEQYF.

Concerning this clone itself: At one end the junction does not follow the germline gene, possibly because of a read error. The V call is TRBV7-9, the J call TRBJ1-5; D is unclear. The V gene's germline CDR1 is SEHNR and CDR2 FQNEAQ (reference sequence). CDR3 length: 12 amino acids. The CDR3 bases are TGTTCCAGCAGCTTCTGGAGGCAGCCCCAGCATTTT. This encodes CSSSFWRQPQHF.

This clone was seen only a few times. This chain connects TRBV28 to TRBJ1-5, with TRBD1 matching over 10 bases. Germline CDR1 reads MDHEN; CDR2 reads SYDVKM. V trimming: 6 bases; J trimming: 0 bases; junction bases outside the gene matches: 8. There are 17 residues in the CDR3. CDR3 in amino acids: CASRTWTGGSSNQPQHF. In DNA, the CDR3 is TGTGCCAGCAGGACATGGACAGGGGGTAGTAGCAATCAGCCCCAGCATTTT.

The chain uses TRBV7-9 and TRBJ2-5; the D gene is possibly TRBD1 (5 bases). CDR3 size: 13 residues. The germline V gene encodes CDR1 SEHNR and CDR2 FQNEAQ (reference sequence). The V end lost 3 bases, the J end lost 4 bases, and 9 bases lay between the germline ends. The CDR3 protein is CASSLAGPETQYF. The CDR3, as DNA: TGTGCCAGCAGCTTGGCAGGGCCAGAGACCCAGTACTTC.

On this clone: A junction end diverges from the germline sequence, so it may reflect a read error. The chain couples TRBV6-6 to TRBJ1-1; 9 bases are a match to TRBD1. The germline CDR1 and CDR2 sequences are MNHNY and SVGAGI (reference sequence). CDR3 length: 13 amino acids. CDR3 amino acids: CANSYRGPTEAFF. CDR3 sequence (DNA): TGTGCCAACAGTTACAGGGGGCCCACTGAAGCTTTCTTT.

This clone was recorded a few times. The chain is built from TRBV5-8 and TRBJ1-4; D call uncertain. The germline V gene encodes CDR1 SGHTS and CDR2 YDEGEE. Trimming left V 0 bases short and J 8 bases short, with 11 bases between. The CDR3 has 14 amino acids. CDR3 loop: CASSLGGRWEKLFF. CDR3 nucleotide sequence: TGTGCCAGCAGCTTGGGAGGGCGTTGGGAAAAACTGTTTTTT.

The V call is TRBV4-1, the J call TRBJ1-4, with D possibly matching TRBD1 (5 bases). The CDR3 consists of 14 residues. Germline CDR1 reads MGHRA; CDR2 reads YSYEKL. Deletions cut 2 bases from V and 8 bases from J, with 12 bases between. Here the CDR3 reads CASSQQGTGEKLFF. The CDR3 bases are TGCGCCAGCAGCCAACAGGGTACCGGCGAAAAACTGTTTTTT.

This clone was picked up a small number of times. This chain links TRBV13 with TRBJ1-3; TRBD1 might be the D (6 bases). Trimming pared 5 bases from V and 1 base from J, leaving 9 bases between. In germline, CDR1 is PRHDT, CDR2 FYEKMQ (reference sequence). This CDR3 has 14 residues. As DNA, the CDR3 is TGTGCCAGCAGCCGGACAGTTTCTGGAAACACCATATATTTT. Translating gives CASSRTVSGNTIYF.

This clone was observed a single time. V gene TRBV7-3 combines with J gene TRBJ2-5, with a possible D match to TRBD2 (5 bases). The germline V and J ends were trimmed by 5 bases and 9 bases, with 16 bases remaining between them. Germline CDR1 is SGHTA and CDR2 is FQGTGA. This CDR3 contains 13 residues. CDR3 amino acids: CASSPADGLAQYF. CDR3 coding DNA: TGTGCCAGCAGCCCCGCCGACGGACTGGCCCAGTACTTC. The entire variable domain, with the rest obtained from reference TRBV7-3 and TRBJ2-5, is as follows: GAGVSQTPSNKVTEKGKYVELRCDPISGHTALYWYRQSLGQGPEFLIYFQGTGAADDSGLPNDRFFAVRPEGSVSTLKIQRTERGDSAVYLCASSPADGLAQYFGPGTRLLVL.

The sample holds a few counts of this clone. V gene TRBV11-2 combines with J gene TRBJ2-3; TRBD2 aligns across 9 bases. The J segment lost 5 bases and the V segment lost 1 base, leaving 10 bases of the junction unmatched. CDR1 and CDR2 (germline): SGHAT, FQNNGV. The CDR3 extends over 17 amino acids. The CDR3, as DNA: TGTGCCAGCAGCTTAGGAGTCCGCGGGGGGGAAGGAGATACGCAGTATTTT. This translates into CASSLGVRGGEGDTQYF.

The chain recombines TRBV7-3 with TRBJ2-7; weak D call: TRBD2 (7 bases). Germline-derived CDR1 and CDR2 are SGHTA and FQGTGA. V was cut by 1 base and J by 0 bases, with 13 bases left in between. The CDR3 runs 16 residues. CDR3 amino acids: CASSLNGGAGSYEQYF. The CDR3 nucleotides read TGTGCCAGCAGCTTAAATGGGGGGGCCGGCTCCTACGAGCAGTACTTC.

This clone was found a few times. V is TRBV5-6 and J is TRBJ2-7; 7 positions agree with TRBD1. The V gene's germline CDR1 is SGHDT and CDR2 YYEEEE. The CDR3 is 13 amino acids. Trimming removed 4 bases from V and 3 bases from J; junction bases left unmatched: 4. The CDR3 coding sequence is TGTGCCAGCAGCATAGGGACAGACTACGAGCAGTACTTC. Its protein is CASSIGTDYEQYF.

The CDR3 sequence: CASSPRLAGNEQFF. The DNA for the CDR3 is TGTGCCAGCAGCCCCCGACTAGCGGGGAATGAGCAGTTCTTC. The chain recombines TRBV6-5 with TRBJ2-1; 11 positions agree with TRBD2. Germline V CDR1 and CDR2: MNHEY, SVGAGI. The CDR3 is made up of 14 amino acids. V was pared by 6 bases and J by 7 bases, with 5 bases of the junction left unmatched.

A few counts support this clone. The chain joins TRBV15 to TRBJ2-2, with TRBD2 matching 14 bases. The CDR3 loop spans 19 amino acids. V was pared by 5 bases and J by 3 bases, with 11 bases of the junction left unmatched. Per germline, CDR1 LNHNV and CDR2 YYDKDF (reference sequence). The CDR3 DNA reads TGTGCCACCAGCCTAGCAGGCGGGACTAGCGGGAGATACACCGGGGAGCTGTTTTTT. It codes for CATSLAGGTSGRYTGELFF. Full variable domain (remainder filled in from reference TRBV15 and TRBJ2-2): DAMVIQNPRYQVTQFGKPVTLSCSQTLNHNVMYWYQQKSSQAPKLLFHYYDKDFNNEADTPDNFQSRRPNTSFCFLDIRSPGLGDTAMYLCATSLAGGTSGRYTGELFFGEGSRLTVL.

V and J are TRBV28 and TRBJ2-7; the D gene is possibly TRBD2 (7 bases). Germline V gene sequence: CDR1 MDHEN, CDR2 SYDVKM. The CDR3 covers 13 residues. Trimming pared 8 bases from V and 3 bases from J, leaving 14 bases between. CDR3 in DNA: TGTGCCAGCGGGTCGGGGGGCGGCTACGAGCAGTACTTC. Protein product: CASGSGGGYEQYF. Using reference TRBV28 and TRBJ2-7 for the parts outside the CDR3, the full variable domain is DVKVTQSSRYLVKRTGEKVFLECVQDMDHENMFWYRQDPGLGLRLIYFSYDVKMKEKGDIPEGYSVSREKKERFSLILESASTNQTSMYLCASGSGGGYEQYFGPGTRLTVT.

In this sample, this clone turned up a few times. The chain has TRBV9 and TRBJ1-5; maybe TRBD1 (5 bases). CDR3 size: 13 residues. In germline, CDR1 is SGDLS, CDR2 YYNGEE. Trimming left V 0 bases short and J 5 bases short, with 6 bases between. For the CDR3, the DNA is TGTGCCAGCAGCGTAGCAGGGTATCAGCCCCAGCATTTT. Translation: CASSVAGYQPQHF.

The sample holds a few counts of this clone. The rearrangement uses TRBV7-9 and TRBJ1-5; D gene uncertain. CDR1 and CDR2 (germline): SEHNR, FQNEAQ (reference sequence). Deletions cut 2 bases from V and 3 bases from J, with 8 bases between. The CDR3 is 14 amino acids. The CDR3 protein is CASSLPGDNQPQHF. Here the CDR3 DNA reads TGTGCCAGCAGCTTACCAGGTGACAATCAGCCCCAGCATTTT.

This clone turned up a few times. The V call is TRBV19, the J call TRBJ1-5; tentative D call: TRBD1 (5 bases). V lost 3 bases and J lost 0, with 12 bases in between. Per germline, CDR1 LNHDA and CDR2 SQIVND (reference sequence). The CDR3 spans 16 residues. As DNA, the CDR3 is TGTGCCAGTAGTATGCAGGGCCCCTATAGCAATCAGCCCCAGCATTTT. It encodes CASSMQGPYSNQPQHF.

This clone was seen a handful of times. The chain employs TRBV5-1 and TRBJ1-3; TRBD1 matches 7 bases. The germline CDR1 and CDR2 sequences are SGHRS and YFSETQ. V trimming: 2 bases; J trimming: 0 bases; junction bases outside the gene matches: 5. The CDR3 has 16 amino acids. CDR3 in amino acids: CASSLQGPDSGNTIYF. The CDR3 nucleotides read TGCGCCAGCAGCTTACAGGGGCCGGACTCTGGAAACACCATATATTTT.

This CDR3 reads CASSLWTVYGELFF. The CDR3, as DNA: TGCGCCAGCAGCCTCTGGACAGTTTACGGGGAGCTGTTTTTT. The rearrangement uses TRBV5-1 and TRBJ2-2, with D tentatively TRBD1 (6 bases). Germline V CDR1 and CDR2: SGHRS, YFSETQ. The CDR3 runs to 14 residues. V was pared by 4 bases and J by 7 bases, with 14 bases between.

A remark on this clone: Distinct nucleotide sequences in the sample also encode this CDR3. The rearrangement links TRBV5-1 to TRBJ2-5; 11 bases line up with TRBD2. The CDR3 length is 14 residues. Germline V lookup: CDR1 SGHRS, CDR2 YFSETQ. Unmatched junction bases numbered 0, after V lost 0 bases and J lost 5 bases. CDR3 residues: CASSLGTSGETQYF. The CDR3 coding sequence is TGCGCCAGCAGCTTGGGGACTAGCGGGGAGACCCAGTACTTC. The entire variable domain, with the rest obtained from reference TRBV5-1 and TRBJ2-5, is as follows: KAGVTQTPRYLIKTRGQQVTLSCSPISGHRSVSWYQQTPGQGLQFLFEYFSETQRNKGNFPGRFSGRQFSNSRSEMNVSTLELGDSALYLCASSLGTSGETQYFGPGTRLLVL.

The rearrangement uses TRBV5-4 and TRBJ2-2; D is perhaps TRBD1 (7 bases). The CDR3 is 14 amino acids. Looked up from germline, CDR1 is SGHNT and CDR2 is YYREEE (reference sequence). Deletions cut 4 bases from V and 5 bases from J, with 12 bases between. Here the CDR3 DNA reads TGTGCCAGCAGCCGGGAGACAGGGACCGGGGAGCTGTTTTTT. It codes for CASSRETGTGELFF. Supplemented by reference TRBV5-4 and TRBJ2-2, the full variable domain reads ETGVTQSPTHLIKTRGQQVTLRCSSQSGHNTVSWYQQALGQGPQFIFQYYREEENGRGNFPPRFSGLQFPNYSSELNVNALELDDSALYLCASSRETGTGELFFGEGSRLTVL.

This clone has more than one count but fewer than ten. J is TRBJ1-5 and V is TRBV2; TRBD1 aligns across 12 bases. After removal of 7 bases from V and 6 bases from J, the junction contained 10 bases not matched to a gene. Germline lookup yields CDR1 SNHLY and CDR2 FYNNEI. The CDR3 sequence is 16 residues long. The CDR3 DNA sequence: TGTGCCAGCACCTCGTCTGGGACAGGGGGCGTTCAGCCCCAGCATTTT. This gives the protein CASTSSGTGGVQPQHF. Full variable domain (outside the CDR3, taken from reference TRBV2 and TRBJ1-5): EPEVTQTPSHQVTQMGQEVILRCVPISNHLYFYWYRQILGQKVEFLVSFYNNEISEKSEIFDDQFSVERPDGSNFTLKIRSTKLEDSAMYFCASTSSGTGGVQPQHFGDGTRLSIL.

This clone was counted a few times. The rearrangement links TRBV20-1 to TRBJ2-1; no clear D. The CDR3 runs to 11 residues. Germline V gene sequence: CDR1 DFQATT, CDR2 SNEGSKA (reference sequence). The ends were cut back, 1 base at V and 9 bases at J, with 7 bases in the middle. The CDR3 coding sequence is TGCAGTGCTAGAGTTTGGGCTGAGCAGTTCTTC. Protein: CSARVWAEQFF.

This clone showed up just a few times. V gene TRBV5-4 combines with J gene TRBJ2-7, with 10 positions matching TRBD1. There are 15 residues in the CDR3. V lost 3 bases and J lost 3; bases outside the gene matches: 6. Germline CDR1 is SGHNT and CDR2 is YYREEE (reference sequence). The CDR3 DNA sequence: TGTGCCAGCAGCTCGAGGACAGGGGGTGTCTACGAGCAGTACTTC. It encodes CASSSRTGGVYEQYF. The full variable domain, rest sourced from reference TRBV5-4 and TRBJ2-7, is ETGVTQSPTHLIKTRGQQVTLRCSSQSGHNTVSWYQQALGQGPQFIFQYYREEENGRGNFPPRFSGLQFPNYSSELNVNALELDDSALYLCASSSRTGGVYEQYFGPGTRLTVT.

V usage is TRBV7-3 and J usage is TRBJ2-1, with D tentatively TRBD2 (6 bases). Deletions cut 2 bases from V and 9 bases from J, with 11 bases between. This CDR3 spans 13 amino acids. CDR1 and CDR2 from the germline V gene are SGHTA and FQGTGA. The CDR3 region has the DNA TGTGCCAGCAGCTTAGGGGGGTGGGGTGAGCAGTTCTTC. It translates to CASSLGGWGEQFF.

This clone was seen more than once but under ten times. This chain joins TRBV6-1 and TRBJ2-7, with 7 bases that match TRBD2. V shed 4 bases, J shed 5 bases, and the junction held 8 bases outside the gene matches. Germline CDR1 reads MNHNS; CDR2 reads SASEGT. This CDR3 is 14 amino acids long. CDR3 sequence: CASSGGLVIHEQYF. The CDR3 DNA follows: TGTGCCAGCAGTGGAGGACTAGTTATCCACGAGCAGTACTTC.

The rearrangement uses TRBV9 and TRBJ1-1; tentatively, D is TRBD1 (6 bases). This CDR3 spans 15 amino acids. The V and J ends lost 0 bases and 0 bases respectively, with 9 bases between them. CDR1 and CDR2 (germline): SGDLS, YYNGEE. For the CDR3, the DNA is TGTGCCAGCAGCGTAGAAGGGGGAATGAACACTGAAGCTTTCTTT. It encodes CASSVEGGMNTEAFF.

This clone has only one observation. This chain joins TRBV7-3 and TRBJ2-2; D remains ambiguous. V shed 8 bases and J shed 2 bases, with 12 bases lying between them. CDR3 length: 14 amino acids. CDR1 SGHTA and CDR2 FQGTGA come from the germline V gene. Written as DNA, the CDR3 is TGTGCCAGCTCAGAGGCCCTTAACACCGGGGAGCTGTTTTTT. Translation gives CASSEALNTGELFF. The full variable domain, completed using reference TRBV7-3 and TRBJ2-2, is GAGVSQTPSNKVTEKGKYVELRCDPISGHTALYWYRQSLGQGPEFLIYFQGTGAADDSGLPNDRFFAVRPEGSVSTLKIQRTERGDSAVYLCASSEALNTGELFFGEGSRLTVL.

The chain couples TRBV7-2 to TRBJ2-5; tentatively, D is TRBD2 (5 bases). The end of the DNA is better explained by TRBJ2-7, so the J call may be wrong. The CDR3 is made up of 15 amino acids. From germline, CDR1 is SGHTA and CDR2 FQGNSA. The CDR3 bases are TGTGCCAGCAGCTTATTGGTGGTAGCGTCCTACGAGCAGTACTTC. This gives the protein CASSLLVVASYEQYF.

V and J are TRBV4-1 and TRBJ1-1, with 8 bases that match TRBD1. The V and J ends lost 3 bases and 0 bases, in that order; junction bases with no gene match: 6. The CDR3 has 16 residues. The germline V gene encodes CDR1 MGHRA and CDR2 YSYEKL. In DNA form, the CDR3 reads TGCGCCAGCAGCCATCCCAGGACAGGGATGAACACTGAAGCTTTCTTT. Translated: CASSHPRTGMNTEAFF.